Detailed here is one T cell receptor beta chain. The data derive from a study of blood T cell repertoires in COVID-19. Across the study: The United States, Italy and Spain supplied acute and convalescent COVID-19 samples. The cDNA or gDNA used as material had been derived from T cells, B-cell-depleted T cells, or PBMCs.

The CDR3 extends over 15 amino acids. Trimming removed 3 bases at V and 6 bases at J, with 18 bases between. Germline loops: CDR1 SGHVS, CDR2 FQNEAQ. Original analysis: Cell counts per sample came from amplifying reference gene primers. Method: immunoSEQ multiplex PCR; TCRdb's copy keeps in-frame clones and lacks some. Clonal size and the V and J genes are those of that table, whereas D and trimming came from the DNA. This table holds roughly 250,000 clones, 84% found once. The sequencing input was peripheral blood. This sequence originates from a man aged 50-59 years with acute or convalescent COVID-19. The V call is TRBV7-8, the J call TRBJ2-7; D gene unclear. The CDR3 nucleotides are TGTGCCAGCAGCTTTGAGACTGAGGTAGGAGTCGAGCAGTACTTC. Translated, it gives CASSFETEVGVEQYF.